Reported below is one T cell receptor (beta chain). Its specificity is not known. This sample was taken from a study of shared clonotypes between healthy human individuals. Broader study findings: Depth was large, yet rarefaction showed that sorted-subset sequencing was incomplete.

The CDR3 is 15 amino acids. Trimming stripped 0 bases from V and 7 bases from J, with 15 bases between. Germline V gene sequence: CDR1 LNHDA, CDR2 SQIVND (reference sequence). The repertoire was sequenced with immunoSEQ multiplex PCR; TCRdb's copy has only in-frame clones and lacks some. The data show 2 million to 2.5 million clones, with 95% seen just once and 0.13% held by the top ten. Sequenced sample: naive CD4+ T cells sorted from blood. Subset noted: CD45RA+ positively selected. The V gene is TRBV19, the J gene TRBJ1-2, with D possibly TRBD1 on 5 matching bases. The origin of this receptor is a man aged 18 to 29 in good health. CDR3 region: CASSIEGGSYPGYTF. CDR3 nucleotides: TGTGCCAGTAGTATAGAGGGGGGATCCTATCCTGGCTACACCTTC.